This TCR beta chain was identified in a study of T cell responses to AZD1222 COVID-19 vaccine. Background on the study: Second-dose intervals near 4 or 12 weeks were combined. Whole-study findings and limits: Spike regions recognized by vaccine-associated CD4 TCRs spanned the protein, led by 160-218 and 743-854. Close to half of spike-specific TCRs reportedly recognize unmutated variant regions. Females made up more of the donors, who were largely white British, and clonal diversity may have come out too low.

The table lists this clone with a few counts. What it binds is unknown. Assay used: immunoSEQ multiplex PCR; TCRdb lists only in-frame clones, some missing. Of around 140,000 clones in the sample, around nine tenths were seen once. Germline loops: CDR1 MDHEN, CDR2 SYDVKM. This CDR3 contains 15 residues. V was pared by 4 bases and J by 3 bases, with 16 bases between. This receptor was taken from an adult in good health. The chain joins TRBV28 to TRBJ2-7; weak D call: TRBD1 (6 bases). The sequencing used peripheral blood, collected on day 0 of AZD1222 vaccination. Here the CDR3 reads CASSSTGIGNYEQYF. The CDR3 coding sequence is TGTGCCAGCAGTTCCACAGGGATCGGGAACTACGAGCAGTACTTC.